This T cell receptor (beta chain) originates from a study of T cells in Graves' hyperthyroidism and ophthalmopathy. This CDR3 region has 16 residues. V was cut by 2 bases and J by 5 bases, with 21 bases left in between. Looked up from germline, CDR1 is GTSNPN and CDR2 is SVGIG (reference sequence). The source material, RNA transcripts, was used to amplify TCR beta CDR3 regions. The primer set for the first-round RT-PCR of the TCR CDR3 was HTBI. TCRdb called the multiplex PCR reads again in MiXCR, with one record for every CDR3 protein. The sample contains almost 500,000 distinct CDR3 sequences, roughly 22% of which appear only once. The table lists this clonotype with a few counts.

Sequenced sample: blood. The receptor's source is a woman in her seventies with Graves' ophthalmopathy. This sequence joins TRBV30 and TRBJ1-2, with a tentative D call TRBD1 (5 bases). The CDR3: CAWSTSGPRSPYGYTF. DNA for the CDR3: TGTGCCTGGAGTACCTCGGGACCGAGGAGTCCATATGGCTACACCTTC.